This T cell receptor (beta chain) was observed in a study of CD8 T cell repertoires and HIV-1 epitope variants. Whole-study context: Each of Twenty-five Gag and Nef epitope peptides stimulated a separate culture. Control wells had CMV/EBV/flu peptides, negative Ebola AY9, or no peptide. IL-2, IL-7 and IL-15 were added on days 3 and 7 of roughly nine-day cultures.

With regard to this clone: No antigen is known for it.

TCR beta CDR3 was sequenced at survey depth on immunoSEQ. Clones were sequenced by immunoSEQ multiplex PCR, and TCRdb holds only the in-frame ones, with some missing. Found here are thousands of clones, about 67% of them singletons; the top ten hold around two fifths. Sequencing was carried out using cultured CD8+ T cells derived from PBMCs. The TCR comes from a male donor with HIV.

CDR3 sequence reads: CASSWTSASYEQYF. The CDR3 region has the DNA TGTGCCAGTAGTTGGACTAGCGCATCCTACGAGCAGTACTTC. The J gene is TRBJ2-7, the V gene TRBV19; TRBD2 aligns across 9 bases. Trimming removed 5 bases from V and 1 base from J; junction bases left unmatched: 3. Germline assignment: CDR1 LNHDA and CDR2 SQIVND (reference sequence). The CDR3 totals 14 residues.